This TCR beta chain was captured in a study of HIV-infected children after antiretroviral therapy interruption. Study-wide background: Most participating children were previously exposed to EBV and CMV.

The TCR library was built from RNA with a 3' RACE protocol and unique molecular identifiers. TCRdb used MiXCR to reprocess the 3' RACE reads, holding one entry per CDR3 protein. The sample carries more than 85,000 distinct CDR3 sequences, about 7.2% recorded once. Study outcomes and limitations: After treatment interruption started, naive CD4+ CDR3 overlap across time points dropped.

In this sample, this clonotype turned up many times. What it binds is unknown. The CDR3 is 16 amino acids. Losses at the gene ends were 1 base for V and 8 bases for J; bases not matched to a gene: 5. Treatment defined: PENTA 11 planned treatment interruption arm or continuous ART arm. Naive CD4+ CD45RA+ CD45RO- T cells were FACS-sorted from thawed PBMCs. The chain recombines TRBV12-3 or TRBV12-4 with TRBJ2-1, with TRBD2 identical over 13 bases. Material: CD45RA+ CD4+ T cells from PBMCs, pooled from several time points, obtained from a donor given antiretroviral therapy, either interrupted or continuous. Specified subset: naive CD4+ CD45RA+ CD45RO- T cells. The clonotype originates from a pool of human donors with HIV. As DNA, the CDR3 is TGTGCCAGCAGTTTAGAGACTAGCGGGAGGAGCTATGAGCAGTTCTTC. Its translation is CASSLETSGRSYEQFF.